Below, one TCR beta chain is given with its context. Antigen unknown. The PCR ran on 60 Vbeta and 13 Jbeta primers. Only in-frame clones appear in the TCRdb table, and some are missing; sequencing was by immunoSEQ multiplex PCR. The table records about 240,000 clones, 70% to 90% of them present only once. The CDR3 covers 15 residues. Germline-derived CDR1 and CDR2 are SEHNR and FQNEAQ (reference sequence). V lost 1 base, J lost 5 bases, and 5 bases stayed unmatched. These data belong to a study of cytomegalovirus exposure and HLA in healthy donors. Study-level findings and limits: V- and J-gene trimming of TCR beta was linked (in a later analysis) to a missense DCLRE1C variant. Looking again later, the authors saw that most CMV-associated TCR beta chains seemed HLA-restricted. Among the CMV-associated chains, a few were confirmed in vitro as specific for CMV antigens. One later analysis reportedly identified an Asian-associated ancestry cluster that showed fewer N-insertions than the approximately 700-donor mean.

The sequence derives from a girl aged 2-10 years in good health and CMV-seronegative. The chain carries TRBV7-9 and TRBJ2-5; 9 positions agree with TRBD1. Sequencing was performed on PBMCs. The DNA for the CDR3 is TGTGCCAGCAGCTTAGTCACAGGGGGCGTCGAGACCCAGTACTTC. Translating gives CASSLVTGGVETQYF. The whole variable domain, filled in from reference TRBV7-9 and TRBJ2-5, reads DTGVSQNPRHKITKRGQNVTFRCDPISEHNRLYWYRQTLGQGPEFLTYFQNEAQLEKSRLLSDRFSAERPKGSFSTLEIQRTEQGDSAMYLCASSLVTGGVETQYFGPGTRLLVL.